The 5 T cell receptor beta chains below were found in one sample sequenced in a study of identical twins. MiXCR, applied by TCRdb to the 5' RACE reads, yields one record per CDR3 protein. In the table there are roughly 260,000 distinct CDR3 sequences, 7% to 8.5% of which are singletons. These data were likewise used in another study, on yellow fever vaccine responses in identical twins.

Sample: CD8+ T cells sorted from blood. These receptors all come from a woman under 30 in good health.

In its sample, this clonotype was seen a few times. The chain links TRBV27 to TRBJ2-5; D is uncertain. CDR3 length: 15 amino acids. The V gene's germline CDR1 is MNHEY and CDR2 SMNVEV (reference sequence). Trimming cost V 5 bases and J 5 bases, with 18 bases left between them. CDR3 amino acids: CASSLTPGDGETQYF. CDR3 coding DNA: TGTGCCAGCAGTCTCACCCCGGGCGACGGGGAGACCCAGTACTTC.

This rearrangement joins TRBV18 to TRBJ1-1, with TRBD1 identical over 7 bases. V shed 3 bases and J 1 base; nucleotides not matched to a gene: 2. This CDR3 is 14 amino acids long. Looked up from germline, CDR1 is KGHSH and CDR2 is LQKENI. CDR3 in DNA: TGTGCCAGCTCACCGACAGGGAGGAACACTGAAGCTTTCTTT. It yields the protein CASSPTGRNTEAFF. The entire variable domain, with the rest obtained from reference TRBV18 and TRBJ1-1, is as follows: NAGVMQNPRHLVRRRGQEARLRCSPMKGHSHVYWYRQLPEEGLKFMVYLQKENIIDESGMPKERFSAEFPKEGPSILRIQQVVRGDSAAYFCASSPTGRNTEAFFGQGTRLTVV.

The chain joins TRBV10-3 to TRBJ1-2; maybe TRBD1 (5 bases). The CDR3 length is 13 residues. Trimming removed 11 bases from V and 2 bases from J, with 15 bases in between. Germline CDR1 is ENHRY and CDR2 is SYGVKD. The CDR3 nucleotides are TGTGCCCTCGGCCAGACAGCGAACTATGGCTACACCTTC. It yields the protein CALGQTANYGYTF.

The sample holds a few counts of this clonotype. This chain uses TRBV2 with TRBJ2-7; D is possibly TRBD2 (7 bases). The CDR3 sequence is 19 residues long. Germline V gives CDR1 SNHLY, CDR2 FYNNEI. Trimming pared 3 bases from V and 0 bases from J, leaving 24 bases between. The CDR3 nucleotides are TGTGCCAGCAGTGACCCCCGGGGGGCCTCCGCGGGGGCCTCCTACGAGCAGTACGTC. This gives the protein CASSDPRGASAGASYEQYV.

This rearrangement joins TRBV13 to TRBJ2-2; D unclear. Germline-derived CDR1 and CDR2 are PRHDT and FYEKMQ (reference sequence). CDR3 length: 12 amino acids. V was clipped by 5 bases and J by 5 bases, with 6 bases between them. The CDR3 sequence is CASSHDTGELFF. The CDR3 DNA reads as TGTGCCAGCAGCCACGATACCGGGGAGCTGTTTTTT.